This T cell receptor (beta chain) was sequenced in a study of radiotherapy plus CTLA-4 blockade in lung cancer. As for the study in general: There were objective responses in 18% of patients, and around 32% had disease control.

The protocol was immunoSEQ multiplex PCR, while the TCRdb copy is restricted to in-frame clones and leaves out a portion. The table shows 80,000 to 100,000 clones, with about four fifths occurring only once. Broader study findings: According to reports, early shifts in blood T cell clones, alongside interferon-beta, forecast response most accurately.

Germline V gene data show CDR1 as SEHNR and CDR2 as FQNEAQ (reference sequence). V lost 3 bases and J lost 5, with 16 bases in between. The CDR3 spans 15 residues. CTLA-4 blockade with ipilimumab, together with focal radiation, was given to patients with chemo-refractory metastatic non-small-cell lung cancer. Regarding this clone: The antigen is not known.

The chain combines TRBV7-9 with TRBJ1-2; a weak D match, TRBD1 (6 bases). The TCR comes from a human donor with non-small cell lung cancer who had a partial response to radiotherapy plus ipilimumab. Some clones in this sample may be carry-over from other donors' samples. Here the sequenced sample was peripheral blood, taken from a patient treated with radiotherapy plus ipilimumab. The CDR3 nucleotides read TGTGCCAGCAGCTTGGTGGGGGCCCAACTATATGGCTACACCTTC. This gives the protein CASSLVGAQLYGYTF.